The clone carrying this TCR beta chain occurred many times. Its specificity is unknown. The unsorted libraries were made from 2 million PBMCs kept at -80 C. This specimen belongs to a study of neurological immune-mediated disorders. The germline gives CDR1 SGHRS, CDR2 YFSETQ. The CDR3 loop spans 15 amino acids. V lost 4 bases to trimming and J lost 4 bases; unmatched junction nucleotides: 8. Study findings and constraints: Phylogenetic grouping placed 18 of 34 multiple sclerosis patients' repertoires in one related-CDR3 cluster, a possible signature. Subjects shared no identical expanded-clone CDR3 amino acid sequences, suggesting private TCR-beta repertoires in all groups.

The cDNA was produced through 5'RACE with 10-nucleotide random UMIs. TCRdb fed the 5' RACE reads into MiXCR, producing one record per CDR3 protein. In the table there are 70,000 or so distinct CDR3 sequences, about 3% of which are singletons. The TCR originated in a woman in her forties or fifties with multiple sclerosis. Input material: PBMCs. The rearrangement uses TRBV5-1 and TRBJ1-2; 9 positions agree with TRBD1. This CDR3 is CASSPLTGGSYGYTF. The DNA of the CDR3 is TGCGCCAGCAGCCCTCTGACAGGGGGTTCCTATGGCTACACCTTC.